The text below deals with one TCR beta chain. Its target is unknown. The data belong to a study of identical twins. Template switching added a universal primer site, and cDNA bore unique molecular identifiers. MiXCR, run by TCRdb on the 5' RACE reads, gives a single entry per CDR3 protein. This table has 450,000 or so distinct CDR3 sequences, 13% to 15% appearing once. The study, taken as a whole, reports: The authors noted that invariant MAIT and iNKT cells could partly confound zero-insertion analyses.

CDR3 length equals 16 residues. V dropped 8 bases and J dropped 3 bases, with 23 bases sitting between them. Per the germline V gene, CDR1 is MNHEY and CDR2 is SMNVEV (reference sequence). In addition, the sample was reused for a study of yellow fever vaccine responses in identical twins.

Sequencing was done on a sample of CD4+ T cells sorted from blood. The gene calls are TRBV27 and TRBJ2-7; D is unresolved. The sequence was collected from a woman between 18 and 29 years old in good health. The CDR3 is CASSRWAPSLVYEQYF. CDR3 DNA sequence: TGTGCCAGCTCCCGATGGGCTCCCTCTCTGGTCTACGAGCAGTACTTC.